These 2 T cell receptor beta chains originate from one sample sequenced in a study of shared clonotypes between healthy human individuals. Some clones are missing from TCRdb's copy, which holds only in-frame ones; the method was immunoSEQ multiplex PCR. This sample has approximately 640,000 clones, with around 72% found just once. The sample taken for sequencing was memory CD4+ T cells sorted from blood. Subset specified: CD45RA-negative fraction. Receptors were obtained from a woman aged 25-40 years in good health.

Comment on this clone: The junction and the germline gene differ at one end; a read error may be behind it. This chain joins TRBV7-3 and TRBJ1-1; 8 nucleotides line up with TRBD1. Germline V gene lookup returns CDR1 SGHTA and CDR2 FQGTGA. The CDR3 is 13 residues long. DNA of the CDR3: TGTGCCAGCAGCGTAACAGGGGGCACTGAAGCTTTCTTT. Translating it yields CASSVTGGTEAFF.

The J gene is TRBJ2-6, the V gene TRBV19, with TRBD1 matching over 9 bases. The V and J ends lost 6 bases and 0 bases, in that order; junction bases with no gene match: 12. This CDR3 is built from 19 residues. CDR1 and CDR2 from the germline V gene are LNHDA and SQIVND (reference sequence). The DNA for the CDR3 is TGTGCCAGTAGCCCAACCCATCCGGGACAGGGCTCTGGGGCCAACGTCCTGACTTTC. This codes for CASSPTHPGQGSGANVLTF.